The 3 T cell receptor beta chains given below trace back to one sample, sequenced in a study of T cells in Graves' hyperthyroidism and ophthalmopathy. TCR beta CDR3 sequences were amplified from RNA transcripts. When the TCR CDR3 underwent first-round RT-PCR, the HTBI primer set was used. MiXCR, run by TCRdb on the multiplex PCR reads, gives a single entry per CDR3 protein. The table lists hundreds of thousands of distinct CDR3 sequences, 11% to 15% of them singletons. The sample taken for sequencing was blood. The receptors here all came from a man aged 50-59 years with Graves' ophthalmopathy.

This clonotype was picked up many times. The gene calls are TRBV5-1 and TRBJ1-4, with 9 bases that match TRBD1. CDR1 SGHRS and CDR2 YFSETQ come from the germline V gene. There are 16 residues in the CDR3. Trimming removed 4 bases from V and 6 bases from J; junction bases left unmatched: 10. CDR3 residues: CASSRDPGQGYEKLFF. CDR3 sequence (DNA): TGCGCCAGCAGCAGGGACCCGGGACAGGGATATGAAAAACTGTTTTTT. The whole variable domain, filled in from reference TRBV5-1 and TRBJ1-4, reads KAGVTQTPRYLIKTRGQQVTLSCSPISGHRSVSWYQQTPGQGLQFLFEYFSETQRNKGNFPGRFSGRQFSNSRSEMNVSTLELGDSALYLCASSRDPGQGYEKLFFGSGTQLSVL.

This clonotype has ten or more counts. This chain connects TRBV29-1 to TRBJ1-1, with D maybe TRBD1 (6 bases). V lost 1 base and J lost 6, with 9 bases in between. CDR1 and CDR2 from the germline V gene are SQVTM and ANQGSEA. This CDR3 is 12 amino acids long. CDR3 loop: CSVEAYRAEAFF. In DNA, the CDR3 is TGCAGCGTTGAAGCTTACAGGGCTGAAGCTTTCTTT.

This clonotype was seen at least ten times. J is TRBJ2-3 and V is TRBV12-3 or TRBV12-4, with a tentative D call TRBD2 (6 bases). V was clipped by 7 bases and J by 5 bases, with 16 bases between them. The length of the CDR3 is 14 residues. The CDR3 is CASNMDRGIDTQYF. The CDR3 nucleotides are TGTGCCAGCAACATGGACCGGGGGATAGATACGCAGTATTTT.